This T cell receptor (beta chain) came from a study of post-analysis software for immune sequencing data. Study background: The study covered relapsing-remitting, secondary progressive and progressive-relapsing courses of multiple sclerosis.

A note on this clonotype: The antigen remains unidentified.

Presence of unique molecular identifiers characterized the TCR beta cDNA libraries. Roughly 500,000 cDNA molecules were obtained per 1 to 10 million input T cells. Each CDR3 protein gets one entry after TCRdb re-called the PCR reads with MiXCR. The sample holds about 800,000 distinct CDR3 sequences, 30% seen once. Study-wide findings and caveats: Roughly 5 TRBV segments occurring more often in patients than controls included TRBV5-6, TRBV5-1 and TRBV20-1. A significant reduction in normalized Chao1 diversity was observed in multiple sclerosis patients versus controls.

CDR3 size: 14 residues. Germline V gives CDR1 SGHRS, CDR2 YFSETQ. V was pared by 4 bases and J by 5 bases, with 9 bases of the junction left unmatched. The chain couples TRBV5-1 to TRBJ2-7; 7 bases are shared with TRBD1. The sequence derives from a girl between 10 and 17 years old with multiple sclerosis. The material sequenced was blood. Here the CDR3 DNA reads TGCGCCAGCAGCCGTGAAGGGGGCATGAACGAGCAGTACTTC. Translation: CASSREGGMNEQYF.